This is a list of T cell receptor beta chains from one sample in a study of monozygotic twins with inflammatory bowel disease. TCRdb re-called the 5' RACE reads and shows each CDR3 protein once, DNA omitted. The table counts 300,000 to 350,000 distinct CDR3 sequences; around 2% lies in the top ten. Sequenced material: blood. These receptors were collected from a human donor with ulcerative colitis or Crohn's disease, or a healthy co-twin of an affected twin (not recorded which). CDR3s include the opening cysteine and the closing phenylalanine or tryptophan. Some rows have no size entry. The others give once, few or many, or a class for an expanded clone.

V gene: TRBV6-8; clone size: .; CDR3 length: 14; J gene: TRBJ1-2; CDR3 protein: CASSYTGQGYGYTF
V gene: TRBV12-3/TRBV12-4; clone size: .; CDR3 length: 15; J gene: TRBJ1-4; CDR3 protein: CASSFGQVPNEKLFF
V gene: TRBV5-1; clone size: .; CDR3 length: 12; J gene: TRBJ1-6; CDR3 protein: CASHIGNSPLHF
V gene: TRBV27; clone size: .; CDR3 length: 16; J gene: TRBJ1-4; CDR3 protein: CASSLRSGQGNEKLFF
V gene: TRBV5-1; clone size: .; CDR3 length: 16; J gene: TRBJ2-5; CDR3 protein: CASSPSSGLGIETQYF
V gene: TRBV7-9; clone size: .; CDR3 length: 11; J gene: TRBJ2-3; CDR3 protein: CASGYGYTQYF
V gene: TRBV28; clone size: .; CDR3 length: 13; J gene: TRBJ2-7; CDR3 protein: CASSGEGNYEQYF
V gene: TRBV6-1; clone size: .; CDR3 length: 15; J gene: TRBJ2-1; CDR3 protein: CASSRGTGIYNEQFF
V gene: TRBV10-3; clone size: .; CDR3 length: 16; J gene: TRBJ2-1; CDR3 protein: CAIRRAGESSYNEQFF
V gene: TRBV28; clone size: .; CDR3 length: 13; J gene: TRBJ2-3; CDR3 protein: CASSPGGSDTQYF
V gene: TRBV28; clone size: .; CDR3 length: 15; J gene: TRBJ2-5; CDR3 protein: CASSPVLGAGETQYF
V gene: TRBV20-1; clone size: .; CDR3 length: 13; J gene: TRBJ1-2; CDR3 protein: CSVTSSRESGYTF
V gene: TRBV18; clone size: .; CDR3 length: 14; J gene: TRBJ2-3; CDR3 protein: CASSPVAQTDTQYF
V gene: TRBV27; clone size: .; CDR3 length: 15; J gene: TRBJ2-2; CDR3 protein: CASRILTGYTGELFF
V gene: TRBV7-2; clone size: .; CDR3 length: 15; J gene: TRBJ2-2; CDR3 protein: CASSPPQGNTGELFF
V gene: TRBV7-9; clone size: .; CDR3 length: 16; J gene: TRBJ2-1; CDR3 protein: CASFKHRTSSYNEQFF
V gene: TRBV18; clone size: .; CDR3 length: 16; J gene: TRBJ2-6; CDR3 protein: CASSPLAVSGANVLTF
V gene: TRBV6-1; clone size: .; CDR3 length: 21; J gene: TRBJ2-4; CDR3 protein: CASSDSPSGLAGGWAKNIQYF
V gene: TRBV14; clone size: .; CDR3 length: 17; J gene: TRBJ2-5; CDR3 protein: CASSQDHRQAIQETQYF
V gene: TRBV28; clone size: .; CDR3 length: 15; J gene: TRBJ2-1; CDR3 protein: CASIPNRDPSNEQFF
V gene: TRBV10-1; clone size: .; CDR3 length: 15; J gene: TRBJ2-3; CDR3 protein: CASSEVGRQGSTQYF
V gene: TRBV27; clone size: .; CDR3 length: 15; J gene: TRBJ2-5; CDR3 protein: CASSLSPLGGRTQYF
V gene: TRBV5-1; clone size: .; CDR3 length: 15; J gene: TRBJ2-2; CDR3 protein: CASSFLAGGTGELFF
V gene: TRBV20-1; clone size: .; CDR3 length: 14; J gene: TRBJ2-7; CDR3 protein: CSVPGASGAYEQYF
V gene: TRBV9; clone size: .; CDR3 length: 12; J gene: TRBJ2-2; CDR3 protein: CASSVWTGELFF
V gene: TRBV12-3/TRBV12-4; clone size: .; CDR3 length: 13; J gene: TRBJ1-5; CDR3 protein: CASSSARDQPQHF
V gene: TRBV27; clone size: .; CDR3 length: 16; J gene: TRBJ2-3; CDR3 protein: CASPCFGQEGTDTQYF
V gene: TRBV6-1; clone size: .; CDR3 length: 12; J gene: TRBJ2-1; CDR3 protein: CASSLRGVEQFF
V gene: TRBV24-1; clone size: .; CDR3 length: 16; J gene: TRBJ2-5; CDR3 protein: CATSDLSGGGAETQYF
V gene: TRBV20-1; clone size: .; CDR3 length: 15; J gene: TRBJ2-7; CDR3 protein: CSARWTSGSSNEQYF
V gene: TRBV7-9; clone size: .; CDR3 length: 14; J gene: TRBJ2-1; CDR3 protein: CASSLGNRGREQFF
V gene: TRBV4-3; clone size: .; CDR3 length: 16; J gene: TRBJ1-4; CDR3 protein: CASSQDGDRRTEKLFF
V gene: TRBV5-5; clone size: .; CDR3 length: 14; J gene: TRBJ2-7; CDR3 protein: CASSLPRTDYEQYF
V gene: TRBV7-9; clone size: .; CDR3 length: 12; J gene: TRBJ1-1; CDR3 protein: CASKSGRGKAFF
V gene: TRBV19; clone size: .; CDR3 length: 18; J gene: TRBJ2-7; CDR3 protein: CAISYQRGQALGTYEQYF
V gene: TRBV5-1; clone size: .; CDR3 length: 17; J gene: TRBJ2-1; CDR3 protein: CASSLEPLGFTYNEQFF
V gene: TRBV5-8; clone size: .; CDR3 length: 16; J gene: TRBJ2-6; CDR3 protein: CASSLQRTSGANVLTF
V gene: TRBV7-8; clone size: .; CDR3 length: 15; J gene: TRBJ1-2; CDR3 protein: CASSFSGQGNYGYTF
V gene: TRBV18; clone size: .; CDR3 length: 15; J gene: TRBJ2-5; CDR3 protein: CASSPPYRIEETQYF
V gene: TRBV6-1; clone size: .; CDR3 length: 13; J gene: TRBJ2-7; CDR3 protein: CASSGQVIYEQYF
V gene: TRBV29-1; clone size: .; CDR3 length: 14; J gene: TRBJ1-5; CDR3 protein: CSVRDGVVNQPQHF
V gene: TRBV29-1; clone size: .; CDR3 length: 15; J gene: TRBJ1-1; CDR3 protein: CSVDFVRTGNTEAFF
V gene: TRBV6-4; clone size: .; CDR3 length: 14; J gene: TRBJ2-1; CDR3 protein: CASSDSSGSNEQFF
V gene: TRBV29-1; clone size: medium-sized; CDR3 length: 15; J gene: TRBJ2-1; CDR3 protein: CSTNPLESPYNEQFF
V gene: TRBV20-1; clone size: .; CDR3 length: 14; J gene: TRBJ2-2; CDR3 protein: CSAAGVGNTGELFF
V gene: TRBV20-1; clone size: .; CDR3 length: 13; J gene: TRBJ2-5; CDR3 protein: CSARLAGLETQYF
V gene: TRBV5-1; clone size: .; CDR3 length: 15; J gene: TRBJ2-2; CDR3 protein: CASSLGTANTGELFF
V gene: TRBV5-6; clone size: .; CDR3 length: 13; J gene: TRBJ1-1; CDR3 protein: CASSLGQGTRAFF
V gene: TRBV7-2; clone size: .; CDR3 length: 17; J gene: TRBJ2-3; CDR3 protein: CASSLGPGALVSNTQYF
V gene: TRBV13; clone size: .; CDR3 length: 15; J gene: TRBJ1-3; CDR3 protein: CASRFSGIGPDTIYF
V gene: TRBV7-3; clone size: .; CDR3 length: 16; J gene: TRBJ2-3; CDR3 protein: CASSSRSGRGTDTQYF
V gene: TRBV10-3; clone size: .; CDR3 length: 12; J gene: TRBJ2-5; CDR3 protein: CAISTSEETQYF
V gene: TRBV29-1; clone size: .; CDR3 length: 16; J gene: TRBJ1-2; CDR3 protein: CSVEDLNRGDSSGYTF
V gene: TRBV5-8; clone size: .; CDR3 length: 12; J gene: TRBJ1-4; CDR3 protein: CASSVRTRQTFF
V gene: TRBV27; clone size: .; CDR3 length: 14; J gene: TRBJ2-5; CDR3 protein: CASSLLGTQETQYF
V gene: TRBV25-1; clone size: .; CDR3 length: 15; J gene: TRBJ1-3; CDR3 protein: CASTSRGGLANTIYF
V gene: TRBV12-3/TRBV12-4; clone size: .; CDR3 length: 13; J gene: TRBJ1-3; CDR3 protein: CASSFGSGNTIYF
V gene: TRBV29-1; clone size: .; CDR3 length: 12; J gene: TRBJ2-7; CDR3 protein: CSGAGAVNEQYF
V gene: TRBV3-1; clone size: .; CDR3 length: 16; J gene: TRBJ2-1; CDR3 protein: CASSPPGQVSYNEQFF